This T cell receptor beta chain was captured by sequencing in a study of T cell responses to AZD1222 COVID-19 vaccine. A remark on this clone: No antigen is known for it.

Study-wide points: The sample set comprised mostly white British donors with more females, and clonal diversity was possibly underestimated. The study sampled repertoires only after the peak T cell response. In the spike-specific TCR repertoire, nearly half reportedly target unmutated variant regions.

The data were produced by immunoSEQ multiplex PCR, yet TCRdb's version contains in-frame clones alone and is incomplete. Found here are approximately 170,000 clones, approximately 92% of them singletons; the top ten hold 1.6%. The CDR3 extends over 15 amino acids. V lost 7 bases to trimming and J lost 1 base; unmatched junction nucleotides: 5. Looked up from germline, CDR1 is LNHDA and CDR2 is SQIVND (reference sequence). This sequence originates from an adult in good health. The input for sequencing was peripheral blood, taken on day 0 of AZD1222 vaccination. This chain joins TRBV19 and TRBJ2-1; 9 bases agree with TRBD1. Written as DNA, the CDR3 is TGTGCCAGTACTTCGACAGGGGGTTCCTACAATGAGCAGTTCTTC. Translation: CASTSTGGSYNEQFF.